Presented here are 14 T cell receptor beta chains from one specimen sequenced in a study of CD8+ T cells in alopecia areata. Following extraction, RNA underwent reverse transcription to cDNA, which served as the sequencing template. Using immunoSEQ multiplex PCR, the repertoire was profiled, and TCRdb retains in-frame clones only, with some absent. The sample includes a few hundred thousand clones, roughly 40% of them seen just once. Sample treatment: oral pan-JAK inhibitor, 5-10 mg twice daily. Sequenced here: CD4+ T cells sorted from blood, sampled around week 37, from a patient treated with tofacitinib. These receptors were obtained from a human donor with alopecia areata.

The chain combines TRBV5-1 with TRBJ2-5; a possible D gene is TRBD2 (5 bases). With the DNA end fitting TRBJ2-7 better, the J assignment may be wrong. This CDR3 has 15 amino acids. The germline CDR1 and CDR2 sequences are SGHRS and YFSETQ. The CDR3 is CASSLSGEVGYEQYF. Here the CDR3 DNA reads TGCGCCAGCAGCTTAAGCGGAGAGGTTGGCTACGAGCAGTACTTC.

This clone was seen just once. This sequence is one base from a far larger clone and is likely a read error. Within the sample, other DNA sequences also encode this same CDR3. This chain connects TRBV5-4 to TRBJ1-1; no clear D gene. V gave up 0 bases and J gave up 1 base, with 4 bases separating them. This CDR3 spans 13 amino acids. Germline CDR1 is SGHNT and CDR2 is YYREEE (reference sequence). The CDR3 region has the DNA TGTGCCAGCAGCTTGGCCGGGAACACTGAAGCTTTCTTT. Protein: CASSLAGNTEAFF.

This clone has a handful of counts. The rearrangement links TRBV29-1 to TRBJ1-2; 8 bases are a match to TRBD1. Germline values: CDR1 SQVTM, CDR2 ANQGSEA. CDR3 size: 13 residues. V lost 4 bases and J lost 4; bases outside the gene matches: 5. The CDR3 DNA is TGCAGCGTTGCAAAACAGGGGGGCTATGGCTACACCTTC. This gives the protein CSVAKQGGYGYTF.

The chain is built from TRBV2 and TRBJ1-4; tentatively, D is TRBD1 (5 bases). V dropped 8 bases and J dropped 8 bases, with 15 bases sitting between them. Germline lookup yields CDR1 SNHLY and CDR2 FYNNEI. CDR3 length: 13 residues. CDR3 sequence reads: CASDPYRGEKLFF. For the CDR3, the DNA is TGTGCCAGCGACCCTTACCGGGGCGAAAAACTGTTTTTT. Drawing the rest from reference TRBV2 and TRBJ1-4, the complete variable domain is EPEVTQTPSHQVTQMGQEVILRCVPISNHLYFYWYRQILGQKVEFLVSFYNNEISEKSEIFDDQFSVERPDGSNFTLKIRSTKLEDSAMYFCASDPYRGEKLFFGSGTQLSVL.

The chain combines TRBV29-1 with TRBJ2-3, with a tentative D call TRBD2 (5 bases). V dropped 6 bases and J dropped 0 bases, with 13 bases sitting between them. CDR1 SQVTM and CDR2 ANQGSEA come from the germline V gene. This CDR3 region has 14 residues. In DNA, the CDR3 is TGCAGCGTGCATGGACTGGTGAGCACAGATACGCAGTATTTT. Residues: CSVHGLVSTDTQYF.

The rearrangement links TRBV6-6 to TRBJ2-3, with 10 bases lining up with TRBD2. The CDR3 is made up of 13 amino acids. Germline V gene lookup returns CDR1 MNHNY and CDR2 SVGAGI (reference sequence). Unmatched junction bases numbered 2, after V lost 7 bases and J lost 4 bases. The CDR3: CASKREGADTQYF. In nucleotides, the CDR3 is TGTGCCAGCAAGCGGGAGGGGGCAGATACGCAGTATTTT.

This clone came up once. The rearrangement joins TRBV11-2 to TRBJ2-5; TRBD1 agrees at 7 bases. The CDR3 loop spans 14 amino acids. The V and J ends lost 2 bases and 4 bases, in that order; junction bases with no gene match: 4. The germline V gene has CDR1 SGHAT and CDR2 FQNNGV. CDR3 nucleotides: TGTGCCAGCAGCTTACCCGGGACAGTAGAGACCCAGTACTTC. This encodes CASSLPGTVETQYF.

This chain connects TRBV5-4 to TRBJ2-1; 7 bases map to TRBD2. The CDR3 contains 14 residues. V dropped 4 bases and J dropped 7; count of bases not matched to a gene: 8. Germline V gene data show CDR1 as SGHNT and CDR2 as YYREEE (reference sequence). Written as DNA, the CDR3 is TGTGCCAGCAGCCTAGCGGTCGACCGGAATGAGCAGTTCTTC. This gives the protein CASSLAVDRNEQFF.

The chain has TRBV7-2 and TRBJ1-2; D unresolved. V shed 5 bases and J shed 0 bases, with 7 bases lying between them. This CDR3 comprises 13 residues. Germline V lookup: CDR1 SGHTA, CDR2 FQGNSA. The CDR3 reads CASSPTANYGYTF. The CDR3 nucleotides are TGTGCCAGCAGCCCGACGGCTAACTATGGCTACACCTTC.

In this sample, this clone turned up a few times. V is TRBV29-1 and J is TRBJ2-3; 12 nucleotides agree with TRBD2. Per the germline V gene, CDR1 is SQVTM and CDR2 is ANQGSEA. The CDR3 is 14 residues long. V lost 5 bases and J lost 10; bases outside the gene matches: 10. CDR3 in amino acids: CSVLPSGRASAQYF. CDR3 bases: TGCAGCGTTCTTCCTAGCGGGAGGGCCAGTGCGCAGTATTTT.

The chain has TRBV7-2 and TRBJ1-4; D not resolved. CDR1 is SGHTA and CDR2 is FQGNSA in the germline V gene. The CDR3 has 14 amino acids. Trimming removed 1 base from V and 7 bases from J, with 10 bases in between. The CDR3 loop reads CASSLGGQREKLFF. The CDR3, as DNA: TGTGCCAGCAGCTTAGGAGGCCAGCGTGAAAAACTGTTTTTT.

The chain recombines TRBV7-9 with TRBJ2-7; D remains unclear. The CDR3 spans 14 residues. Germline V lookup: CDR1 SEHNR, CDR2 FQNEAQ (reference sequence). The V end was cut by 5 bases, the J end by 0 bases, with 11 bases between. This CDR3 is CASSVGGSSYEQYF. The CDR3 DNA reads as TGTGCCAGCAGCGTTGGCGGTTCCTCCTACGAGCAGTACTTC.

This clone was picked up a small number of times. This chain links TRBV5-1 with TRBJ2-2; maybe TRBD2 (5 bases). There are 14 residues in the CDR3. CDR1 and CDR2 (germline): SGHRS, YFSETQ. V was cut by 0 bases and J by 3 bases, with 6 bases left in between. CDR3 loop: CASSLDGDTGELFF. For the CDR3, the DNA is TGCGCCAGCAGCTTGGACGGGGACACCGGGGAGCTGTTTTTT.

This clone was picked up a small number of times. The rearrangement uses TRBV29-1 and TRBJ2-7; TRBD2 aligns across 10 bases. Germline CDR1 and CDR2: SQVTM and ANQGSEA. Germline trimming cut 2 bases from V and 2 bases from J; bases unmatched to any gene: 6. The CDR3 totals 15 residues. The chain's CDR3 is CSVETPLAGAYEQYF. For the CDR3, the DNA is TGCAGCGTTGAAACCCCCCTAGCGGGAGCCTACGAGCAGTACTTC.